This T cell receptor (beta chain) derives from a study of blood T cell repertoires in COVID-19. Measured with immunoSEQ multiplex PCR; TCRdb has only the in-frame clones, and not every one. The table has fewer than 250,000 clones, 80% to 90% seen once; the top ten hold over 3.5%. Individuals aged about 18 to 90 years were recruited from roughly 23 US areas. Within 2 weeks of study entry, exposed participants had contacted a PCR-confirmed or clinician-diagnosed COVID-19 case. Germline lookup yields CDR1 SGHKS and CDR2 YYEKEE (reference sequence). Trimming removed 6 bases at V and 4 bases at J, with 9 bases between. CDR3 length equals 12 residues.

Sample: PBMCs or T cells enriched from blood (not recorded which). The receptor's source is a woman aged 30 to 39 who had been exposed to COVID-19. The chain carries TRBV5-5 and TRBJ2-3, with no clear D. The CDR3 sequence is CASILTADTQYF. The DNA for the CDR3 is TGTGCCAGCATACTTACCGCAGATACGCAGTATTTT. The whole variable domain, filled in from reference TRBV5-5 and TRBJ2-3, reads DAGVTQSPTHLIKTRGQQVTLRCSPISGHKSVSWYQQVLGQGPQFIFQYYEKEERGRGNFPDRFSARQFPNYSSELNVNALLLGDSALYLCASILTADTQYFGPGTRLTVL.